The 27 T cell receptor beta chains in this list originate from one sample, sequenced in a study of identical twins. Each CDR3 protein is one row after TCRdb ran MiXCR on the 5' RACE reads. Here the sample spans under 300,000 distinct CDR3 sequences, 6% to 7% being singletons. The sample also formed part of further work on T cells expressing NK-cell markers.

The material sequenced was CD8+ T cells sorted from blood. These receptor sequences come from a young woman in good health.

Many counts were recorded for this clonotype. V and J are TRBV9 and TRBJ2-7; D call uncertain. Germline CDR1 and CDR2: SGDLS and YYNGEE. The V gene lost 2 bases and the J gene lost 0 bases, with 12 bases spanning the gap. The CDR3 contains 15 residues. The CDR3 is CASSVGVLSSYEQYF. The CDR3 DNA reads as TGTGCCAGCAGCGTTGGGGTTCTCAGCTCCTACGAGCAGTACTTC. The full variable domain, rest sourced from reference TRBV9 and TRBJ2-7, is DSGVTQTPKHLITATGQRVTLRCSPRSGDLSVYWYQQSLDQGLQFLIQYYNGEERAKGNILERFSAQQFPDLHSELNLSSLELGDSALYFCASSVGVLSSYEQYFGPGTRLTVT.

The rearrangement links TRBV9 to TRBJ1-2, with 8 nucleotides matching TRBD1. The CDR3 runs to 15 residues. V lost 0 bases and J lost 8; bases outside the gene matches: 9. From germline, CDR1 is SGDLS and CDR2 YYNGEE. DNA for the CDR3: TGTGCCAGCAGCGTAGGTGACAGGGGAAGGACAGGCTACACCTTC. The encoded protein is CASSVGDRGRTGYTF.

There are many counts of this clonotype. The chain carries TRBV29-1 and TRBJ2-3; D not resolved. Trimming took off 7 bases at V and 5 bases at J, with 7 bases between the two ends. The CDR3 runs 10 residues. Per the germline V gene, CDR1 is SQVTM and CDR2 is ANQGSEA. The CDR3 protein is CSAERDTQYF. CDR3 nucleotides: TGCAGCGCCGAGAGAGATACGCAGTATTTT.

This clonotype was counted ten times or more. This chain joins TRBV15 and TRBJ2-5; D possibly corresponds to TRBD2 (6 bases). This CDR3 is built from 16 residues. Per germline, CDR1 LNHNV and CDR2 YYDKDF (reference sequence). V gave up 6 bases and J gave up 2 bases, with 19 bases separating them. CDR3 coding DNA: TGTGCCACCAGTCCAGATCTCCGGGACTTACAAGAGACCCAGTACTTC. Protein sequence: CATSPDLRDLQETQYF.

Ten or more counts support this clonotype. At one boundary the junction diverges from the germline segment, which might be a read error. The gene calls are TRBV12-3 or TRBV12-4 and TRBJ1-1; D is ambiguous. The CDR3 covers 11 residues. The CDR3 region is CASRLGPEAFF. CDR3 sequence (DNA): TGTGCCAGCAGGTTAGGGCCCGAAGCTTTCTTT.

A few counts support this clonotype. CDR3 protein: CATSRGVDRGYNEQFF. The CDR3, as DNA: TGTGCCACCAGCAGGGGCGTGGACAGGGGCTACAATGAGCAGTTCTTC. V and J are TRBV15 and TRBJ2-1; 9 bases agree with TRBD1. Germline lookup yields CDR1 LNHNV and CDR2 YYDKDF (reference sequence). The J segment lost 3 bases and the V segment lost 3 bases, leaving 6 bases of the junction unmatched. This CDR3 is 16 amino acids long.

This clonotype has a count of ten or more. The rearrangement uses TRBV18 and TRBJ1-1; 7 bases map to TRBD1. V trimming: 4 bases; J trimming: 10 bases; junction bases outside the gene matches: 9. CDR1 is KGHSH and CDR2 is LQKENI in the germline V gene. The CDR3 sequence is 13 residues long. The CDR3 DNA reads TGTGCCAGCTCACTAGGGACAGCTGTCGGAGCTTTCTTT. It encodes CASSLGTAVGAFF.

In its sample, this clonotype was seen a few times. The CDR3 protein is CAIKTLSSYNEQFF. The CDR3 bases are TGTGCCATCAAGACCCTAAGCTCCTACAATGAGCAGTTCTTC. The gene calls are TRBV2 and TRBJ2-1, with D unclear. The CDR3 is 14 amino acids. CDR1 and CDR2 from the germline V gene are SNHLY and FYNNEI. The V gene lost 10 bases and the J gene lost 0 bases, with 13 bases spanning the gap.

This clonotype was seen only a few times. The chain recombines TRBV5-1 with TRBJ1-2, with TRBD1 matching 8 bases. The CDR3 totals 14 residues. Trimming cost V 1 base and J 8 bases; bases outside gene matches: 7. Germline CDR1 and CDR2: SGHRS and YFSETQ. Here the CDR3 DNA reads TGCGCCAGCAGCTTGCATCAGGGGGCGAGGGGCTACACCTTC. Residues: CASSLHQGARGYTF.

This clonotype was counted many times. The chain couples TRBV7-9 to TRBJ2-7, with unresolved D. Trimming stripped 2 bases from V and 2 bases from J, with 7 bases between. The CDR3 has 13 residues. Germline V CDR1 and CDR2: SEHNR, FQNEAQ (reference sequence). CDR3: CASSLSNPYEQYF. CDR3 DNA: TGTGCCAGCAGCTTAAGTAATCCCTACGAGCAGTACTTC. The full variable domain, its missing parts supplied by reference TRBV7-9 and TRBJ2-7, is DTGVSQNPRHKITKRGQNVTFRCDPISEHNRLYWYRQTLGQGPEFLTYFQNEAQLEKSRLLSDRFSAERPKGSFSTLEIQRTEQGDSAMYLCASSLSNPYEQYFGPGTRLTVT.

This clonotype was seen a handful of times. V gene TRBV7-8 combines with J gene TRBJ2-7; TRBD1 aligns across 9 bases. Trimming at V came to 0 bases and at J to 3 bases, leaving 6 bases not matched to a gene. The CDR3 is 16 amino acids. Germline CDR1 is SGHVS and CDR2 is FQNEAQ. In DNA form, the CDR3 reads TGTGCCAGCAGCTTAGCCGGGACAGGGCCAAGCTACGAGCAGTACTTC. The encoded protein is CASSLAGTGPSYEQYF.

This clonotype has more than one count but fewer than ten. The chain joins TRBV7-6 to TRBJ2-3; D might be TRBD1 or TRBD2, each matching 5 bases. With 2 bases removed from V and 6 bases from J, the gap between germline ends came to 6 bases. The CDR3 has 12 amino acids. Looked up from germline, CDR1 is SGHVS and CDR2 is FNYEAQ. The CDR3 is CASSLWGDTQYF. In nucleotides, the CDR3 is TGTGCCAGCAGCTTATGGGGGGATACGCAGTATTTT.

This clonotype was picked up a small number of times. This chain uses TRBV5-4 with TRBJ2-7, with a weak D call TRBD1 (6 bases). CDR1 and CDR2 from the germline V gene are SGHNT and YYREEE (reference sequence). V lost 4 bases, J lost 6 bases, and 11 bases lay in between. This CDR3 contains 12 residues. This chain's CDR3 is CASSLRGIEQYF. CDR3 sequence (DNA): TGTGCCAGCAGCCTCAGGGGTATCGAGCAGTACTTC.

This rearrangement joins TRBV9 to TRBJ2-1; D perhaps matches TRBD1 (8 bases). This CDR3 region has 14 residues. In germline, CDR1 is SGDLS, CDR2 YYNGEE. Trimming pared 4 bases from V and 6 bases from J, leaving 14 bases between. The CDR3 nucleotides read TGTGCCAGCAGCTCGGGAGGACAGGGCAATGAGCAGTTCTTC. Encoded protein: CASSSGGQGNEQFF.

CDR3 DNA: TGCGCCAGCAGCCAAGATAGGACAGGGCGCGGGGAGCTGTTTTTT. This gives the protein CASSQDRTGRGELFF. This chain connects TRBV4-1 to TRBJ2-2; the match to TRBD1 covers 8 bases. V lost 0 bases and J lost 7; bases outside the gene matches: 4. This CDR3 region has 15 residues. Per germline, CDR1 MGHRA and CDR2 YSYEKL.

This clonotype was seen more than once but under ten times. The rearrangement uses TRBV5-1 and TRBJ2-7; D uncertain. Trimming removed 6 bases from V and 5 bases from J, with 12 bases in between. Germline CDR1 and CDR2: SGHRS and YFSETQ. The CDR3 runs 12 residues. CDR3 loop: CASIGSLNEQYF. The CDR3 DNA sequence: TGCGCCAGCATAGGATCGTTGAACGAGCAGTACTTC.

This clonotype was detected a few times. The rearrangement links TRBV11-2 to TRBJ1-2, with D perhaps matching TRBD1 (6 bases). From germline, CDR1 is SGHAT and CDR2 FQNNGV. The CDR3 is made up of 16 amino acids. V was shortened by 3 bases and J by 4 bases, with 18 bases between the two germline ends. The CDR3 region has the DNA TGTGCCAGCAGCTTTTCAAAGGGGGTGAGCGTCTATGGCTACACCTTC. It encodes CASSFSKGVSVYGYTF.

The sample holds many counts of this clonotype. The chain links TRBV4-3 to TRBJ1-5, with 10 bases identical to TRBD1. CDR1 is LGHNA, CDR2 YSLEER, per germline. The length of the CDR3 is 14 residues. Trimming at V came to 2 bases and at J to 6 bases, leaving 1 base not matched to a gene. The CDR3 nucleotides read TGCGCCAGCAGCCAACGGACAGGGGGTCAGCCCCAGCATTTT. Translating it yields CASSQRTGGQPQHF.

This clonotype was observed at least ten times. This CDR3 reads CASREGPTEAFF. For the CDR3, the DNA is TGCGCCAGCAGGGAAGGGCCCACTGAAGCTTTCTTT. This chain joins TRBV5-1 and TRBJ1-1; D is ambiguous. This CDR3 region has 12 residues. Germline values: CDR1 SGHRS, CDR2 YFSETQ. V was shortened by 5 bases and J by 4 bases, with 9 bases between the two germline ends.

This clonotype was seen a few times. This chain uses TRBV29-1 with TRBJ2-7, with 10 bases fitting TRBD1. The germline CDR1 and CDR2 sequences are SQVTM and ANQGSEA. This CDR3 contains 13 residues. J was trimmed by 4 bases and V by 5 bases; bases with no gene match: 5. CDR3 bases: TGCAGCGTTTTTGGGACAGGGGTGTACGAGCAGTACTTC. This codes for CSVFGTGVYEQYF.

The chain combines TRBV10-2 with TRBJ2-3; D ambiguous. CDR3 length equals 16 residues. V was shortened by 1 base and J by 4 bases, with 15 bases between the two germline ends. The germline V gene has CDR1 WSHSY and CDR2 SAAADI. The CDR3 DNA is TGCGCCAGCAGTGAGTTGAGCAGCAAAGGCCCAGATACGCAGTATTTT. It is translated as CASSELSSKGPDTQYF.

This clonotype was counted between two and nine times. This chain links TRBV12-3 or TRBV12-4 with TRBJ1-1, with D uncertain. V lost 5 bases, J lost 7 bases, and 11 bases lay in between. The CDR3 is 12 amino acids. The CDR3 is CASSATGLEAFF. Here the CDR3 DNA reads TGTGCCAGCAGTGCGACCGGACTTGAAGCTTTCTTT.

This clonotype was counted only a few times. The chain joins TRBV7-8 to TRBJ1-1; tentative D call: TRBD1 (6 bases). The germline gives CDR1 SGHVS, CDR2 FQNEAQ. Trimming left V 5 bases short and J 2 bases short, with 12 bases between. This CDR3 spans 14 amino acids. CDR3: CASSLSGENTEAFF. DNA for the CDR3: TGTGCCAGCAGCCTATCAGGGGAAAACACTGAAGCTTTCTTT. Using reference TRBV7-8 and TRBJ1-1 for the parts outside the CDR3, the full variable domain is GAGVSQSPRYKVAKRGQDVALRCDPISGHVSLFWYQQALGQGPEFLTYFQNEAQLDKSGLPSDRFFAERPEGSVSTLKIQRTQQEDSAVYLCASSLSGENTEAFFGQGTRLTVV.

There are a few counts of this clonotype. The chain is built from TRBV7-9 and TRBJ2-7; D unclear. The ends were cut back, 5 bases at V and 5 bases at J, with 10 bases in the middle. Germline CDR1 reads SEHNR; CDR2 reads FQNEAQ (reference sequence). The CDR3 spans 12 residues. The CDR3 DNA follows: TGTGCCAGCAGCCCCCACCAGGACGAGCAGTACTTC. Amino acids: CASSPHQDEQYF.

This chain joins TRBV20-1 and TRBJ2-5; possibly TRBD2 for D (6 bases). The CDR3 covers 15 residues. Trimming took off 1 base at V and 5 bases at J, with 17 bases between the two ends. The germline CDR1 and CDR2 sequences are DFQATT and SNEGSKA (reference sequence). The CDR3 reads CSARAPLATMETQYF. The CDR3 DNA reads as TGCAGTGCTAGAGCCCCTCTAGCGACGATGGAGACCCAGTACTTC.

This clonotype came up a few times. V gene TRBV13 combines with J gene TRBJ2-3; 10 bases match TRBD2. The length of the CDR3 is 16 residues. V lost 5 bases and J lost 5; bases outside the gene matches: 10. CDR1 PRHDT and CDR2 FYEKMQ come from the germline V gene (reference sequence). The CDR3, as DNA: TGTGCCAGCAGCGCCTTAGCGGGGGGCCGGGGAGATACGCAGTATTTT. Translating it yields CASSALAGGRGDTQYF. Full variable domain (remainder filled in from reference TRBV13 and TRBJ2-3): AAGVIQSPRHLIKEKRETATLKCYPIPRHDTVYWYQQGPGQDPQFLISFYEKMQSDKGSIPDRFSAQQFSDYHSELNMSSLELGDSALYFCASSALAGGRGDTQYFGPGTRLTVL.

This clonotype was counted many times. The rearrangement uses TRBV4-3 and TRBJ1-1; 10 bases match TRBD1. V dropped 3 bases and J dropped 4; count of bases not matched to a gene: 8. Germline V CDR1 and CDR2: LGHNA, YSLEER. The length of the CDR3 is 16 residues. The CDR3: CASSHPSRDRGTEAFF. CDR3 in DNA: TGCGCCAGCAGCCACCCGAGCCGGGACAGGGGCACTGAAGCTTTCTTT.